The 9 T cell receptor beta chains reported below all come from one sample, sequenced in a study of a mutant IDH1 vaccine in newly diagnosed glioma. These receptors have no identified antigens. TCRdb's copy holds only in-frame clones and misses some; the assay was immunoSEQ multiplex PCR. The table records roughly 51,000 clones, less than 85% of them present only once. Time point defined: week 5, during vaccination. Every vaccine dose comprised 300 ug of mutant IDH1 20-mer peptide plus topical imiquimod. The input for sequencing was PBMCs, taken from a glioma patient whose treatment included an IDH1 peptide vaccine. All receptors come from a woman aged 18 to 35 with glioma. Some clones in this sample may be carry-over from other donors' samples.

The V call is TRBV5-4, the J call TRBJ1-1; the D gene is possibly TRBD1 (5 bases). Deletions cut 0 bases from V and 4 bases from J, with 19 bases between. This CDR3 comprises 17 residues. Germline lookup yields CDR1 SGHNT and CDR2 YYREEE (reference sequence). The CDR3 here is CASSLAPLGEAGTEAFF. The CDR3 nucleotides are TGTGCCAGCAGCTTGGCCCCCCTAGGGGAGGCGGGCACTGAAGCTTTCTTT.

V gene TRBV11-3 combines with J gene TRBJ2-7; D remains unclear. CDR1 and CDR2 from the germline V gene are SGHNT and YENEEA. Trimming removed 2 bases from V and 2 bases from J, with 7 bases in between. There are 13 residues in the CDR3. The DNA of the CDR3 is TGTGCCAGCAGCTTAACGGTAGCCTACGAGCAGTACTTC. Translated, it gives CASSLTVAYEQYF.

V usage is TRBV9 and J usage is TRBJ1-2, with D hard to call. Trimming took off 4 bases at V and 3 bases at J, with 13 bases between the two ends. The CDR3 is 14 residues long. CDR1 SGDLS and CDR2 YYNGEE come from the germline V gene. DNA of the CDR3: TGTGCCAGCAGCTTAGAGGCCGGGGACTATGGCTACACCTTC. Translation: CASSLEAGDYGYTF.

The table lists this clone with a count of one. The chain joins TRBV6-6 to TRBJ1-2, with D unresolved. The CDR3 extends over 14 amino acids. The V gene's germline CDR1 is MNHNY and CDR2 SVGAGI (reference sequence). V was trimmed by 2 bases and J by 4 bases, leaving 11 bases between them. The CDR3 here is CASSYRPIPYGYTF. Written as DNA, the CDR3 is TGTGCCAGCAGTTACAGGCCCATTCCCTATGGCTACACCTTC.

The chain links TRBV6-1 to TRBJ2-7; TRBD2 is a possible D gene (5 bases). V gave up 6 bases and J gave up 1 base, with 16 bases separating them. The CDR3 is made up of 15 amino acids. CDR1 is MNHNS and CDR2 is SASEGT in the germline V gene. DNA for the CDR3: TGTGCCAGCAGCCCCGGGAATCCTGGATCCTACGAGCAGTACTTC. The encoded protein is CASSPGNPGSYEQYF.

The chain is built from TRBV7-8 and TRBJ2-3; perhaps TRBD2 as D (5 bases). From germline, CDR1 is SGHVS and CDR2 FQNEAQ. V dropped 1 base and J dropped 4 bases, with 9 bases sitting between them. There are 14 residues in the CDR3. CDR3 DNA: TGTGCCAGCAGCTTAGATGACGGGGCAGATACGCAGTATTTT. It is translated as CASSLDDGADTQYF.

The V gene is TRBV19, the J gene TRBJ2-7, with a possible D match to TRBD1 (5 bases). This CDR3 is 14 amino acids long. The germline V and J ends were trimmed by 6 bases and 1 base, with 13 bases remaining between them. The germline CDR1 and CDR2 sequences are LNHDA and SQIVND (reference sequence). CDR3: CASRVTDSSYEQYF. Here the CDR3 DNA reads TGTGCCAGTAGGGTGACAGATTCTTCCTACGAGCAGTACTTC. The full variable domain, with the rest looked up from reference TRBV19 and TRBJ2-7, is DGGITQSPKYLFRKEGQNVTLSCEQNLNHDAMYWYRQDPGQGLRLIYYSQIVNDFQKGDIAEGYSVSREKKESFPLTVTSAQKNPTAFYLCASRVTDSSYEQYFGPGTRLTVT.

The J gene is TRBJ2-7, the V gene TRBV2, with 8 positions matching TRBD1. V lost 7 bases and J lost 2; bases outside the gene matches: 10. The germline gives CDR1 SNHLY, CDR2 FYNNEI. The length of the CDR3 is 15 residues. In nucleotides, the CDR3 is TGTGCCAGCATGAGGAACTCAGGGGGCCCCTACGAGCAGTACTTC. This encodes CASMRNSGGPYEQYF.

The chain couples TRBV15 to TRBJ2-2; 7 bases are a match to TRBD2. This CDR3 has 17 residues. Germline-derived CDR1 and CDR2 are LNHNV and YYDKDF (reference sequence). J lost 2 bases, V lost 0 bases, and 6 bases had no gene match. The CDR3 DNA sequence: TGTGCCACCAGCAGAGATATGCGGGGGATCAACACCGGGGAGCTGTTTTTT. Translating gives CATSRDMRGINTGELFF.